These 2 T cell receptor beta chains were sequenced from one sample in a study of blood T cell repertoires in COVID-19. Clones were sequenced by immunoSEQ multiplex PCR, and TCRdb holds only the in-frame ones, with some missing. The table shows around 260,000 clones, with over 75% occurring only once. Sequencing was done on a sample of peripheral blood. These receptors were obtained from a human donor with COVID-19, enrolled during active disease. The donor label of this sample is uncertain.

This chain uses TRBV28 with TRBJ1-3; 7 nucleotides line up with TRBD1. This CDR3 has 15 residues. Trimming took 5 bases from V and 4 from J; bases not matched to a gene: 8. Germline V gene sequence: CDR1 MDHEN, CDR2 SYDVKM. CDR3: CASSPPGGPGNTIYF. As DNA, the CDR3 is TGTGCCAGCAGTCCACCAGGGGGACCCGGAAACACCATATATTTT. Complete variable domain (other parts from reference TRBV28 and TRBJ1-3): DVKVTQSSRYLVKRTGEKVFLECVQDMDHENMFWYRQDPGLGLRLIYFSYDVKMKEKGDIPEGYSVSREKKERFSLILESASTNQTSMYLCASSPPGGPGNTIYFGEGSWLTVV.

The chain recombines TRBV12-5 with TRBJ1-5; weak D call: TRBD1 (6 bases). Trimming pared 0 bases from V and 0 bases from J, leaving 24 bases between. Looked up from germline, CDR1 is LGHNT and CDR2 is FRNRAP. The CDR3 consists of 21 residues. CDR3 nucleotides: TGTGCTAGTGGTTTGGTACTTGTTGGGCAGGGGAGTACCCATAGCAATCAGCCCCAGCATTTT. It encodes CASGLVLVGQGSTHSNQPQHF.